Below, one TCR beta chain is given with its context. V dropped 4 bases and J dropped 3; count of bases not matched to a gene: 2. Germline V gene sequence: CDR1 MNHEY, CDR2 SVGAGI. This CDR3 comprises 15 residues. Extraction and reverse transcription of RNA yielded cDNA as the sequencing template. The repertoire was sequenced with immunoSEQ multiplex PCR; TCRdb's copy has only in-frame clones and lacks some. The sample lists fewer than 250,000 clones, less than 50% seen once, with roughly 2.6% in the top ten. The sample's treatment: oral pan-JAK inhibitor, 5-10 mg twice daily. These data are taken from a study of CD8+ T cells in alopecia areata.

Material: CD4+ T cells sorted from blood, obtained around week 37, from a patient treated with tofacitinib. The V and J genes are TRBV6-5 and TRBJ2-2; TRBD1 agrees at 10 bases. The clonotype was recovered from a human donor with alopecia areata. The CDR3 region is CASSLDRGYTGELFF. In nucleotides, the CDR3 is TGTGCCAGCAGTTTGGACAGGGGGTACACCGGGGAGCTGTTTTTT.